These 22 T cell receptor beta chains were sequenced from one sample in a study of early T cells in non-severe SARS-CoV-2 infection (dated by TCRdb to the early 2020s). The library was produced with 5' RACE. Sequenced using a NextSeq 500. The public reads were reanalyzed by TCRdb: fastp trimming at Q25, MiXCR alignment, in-frame beta chains only. Each entry is one CDR3 protein sequence, shown with its most common DNA and genes. The sample table holds 60,000 to 65,000 distinct CDR3 sequences, of which less than 9.5% were seen once. The ten top clones hold roughly 13% of the sample. Sequenced here: whole blood, sampled at baseline. The receptors stem from an adult who was a healthcare worker with PCR-confirmed SARS-CoV-2 infection or an uninfected control (not recorded which).

This rearrangement joins TRBV2 to TRBJ1-5; D is possibly TRBD1 (6 bases). Germline CDR1 reads SNHLY; CDR2 reads FYNNEI. Trimming took off 6 bases at V and 1 base at J, with 10 bases between the two ends. This CDR3 contains 14 residues. For the CDR3, the DNA is TGTGCCAGCAGCAGGGGATGGAGCAATCAGCCCCAGCATTTT. Residues: CASSRGWSNQPQHF.

This clonotype was recorded once. The rearrangement links TRBV27 to TRBJ2-3; 11 bases match TRBD2. The CDR3 runs 17 residues. Germline CDR1 MNHEY, CDR2 SMNVEV (reference sequence). The V segment lost 5 bases and the J segment 9 bases; nucleotides outside the gene matches: 16. The CDR3 region has the DNA TGTGCCAGCAGTCCATCATCGACTAGCGGGACGCGGGGGACGCAGTATTTT. This gives the protein CASSPSSTSGTRGTQYF.

This clonotype was detected many times. The V gene is TRBV20-1, the J gene TRBJ1-3; 8 bases agree with TRBD1. CDR3 length: 16 residues. Per germline, CDR1 DFQATT and CDR2 SNEGSKA (reference sequence). The V and J ends lost 3 bases and 0 bases, in that order; junction bases with no gene match: 7. CDR3 in amino acids: CSASPRTGTSGNTIYF. CDR3 nucleotides: TGCAGTGCTAGTCCCCGGACAGGGACCTCTGGAAACACCATATATTTT.

This clonotype was recorded many times. The chain recombines TRBV20-1 with TRBJ2-3, with D unresolved. This CDR3 has 12 amino acids. Germline loops: CDR1 DFQATT, CDR2 SNEGSKA (reference sequence). CDR3 in DNA: TGCAGGGCCGCCTTCGGGACAGATACGCAGTATTTT. Its translation is CRAAFGTDTQYF.

This chain uses TRBV9 with TRBJ2-5; TRBD1 matches at 11 bases. Germline CDR1 SGDLS, CDR2 YYNGEE. Trimming removed 5 bases from V and 2 bases from J; junction bases left unmatched: 5. This CDR3 is 15 amino acids long. This chain's CDR3 is CASSRDRGYQETQYF. The CDR3 region has the DNA TGTGCCAGCAGTCGGGACAGGGGGTATCAAGAGACCCAGTACTTC.

On this clonotype: This may come from a read error, since a much larger clone is one base off. The chain carries TRBV9 and TRBJ2-1; 8 positions match TRBD1. Germline trimming cut 4 bases from V and 2 bases from J; bases unmatched to any gene: 2. The CDR3 is 14 amino acids. Germline CDR1 is SGDLS and CDR2 is YYNGEE. CDR3 DNA sequence: TGTGCCAGCAGCAAGGGACAGGCCTACAATGAGCAGTTCTTC. As protein: CASSKGQAYNEQFF.

This clonotype was counted at least ten times. The chain has TRBV6-1 and TRBJ1-1; 10 nucleotides line up with TRBD1. J was trimmed by 4 bases and V by 5 bases; bases with no gene match: 4. CDR1 is MNHNS, CDR2 SASEGT, per germline. The length of the CDR3 is 14 residues. The CDR3 reads CASSTGQGSTEAFF. Here the CDR3 DNA reads TGTGCCAGCAGTACGGGACAGGGGTCCACTGAAGCTTTCTTT.

The gene calls are TRBV6-1 and TRBJ1-5; the match to TRBD1 covers 7 bases. The CDR3 is made up of 16 amino acids. V trimming: 0 bases; J trimming: 4 bases; junction bases outside the gene matches: 6. Germline-derived CDR1 and CDR2 are MNHNS and SASEGT. The CDR3 DNA is TGTGCCAGCAGTGAAGCGCCCAGGGGGATTAATCAGCCCCAGCATTTT. Encoded protein: CASSEAPRGINQPQHF.

This clonotype showed up many times. V gene TRBV6-4 combines with J gene TRBJ2-2; D is undetermined. The length of the CDR3 is 14 residues. Germline V gives CDR1 MRHNA, CDR2 SNTAGT. Trimming pared 3 bases from V and 2 bases from J, leaving 7 bases between. CDR3 nucleotide sequence: TGTGCCAGCAGTGAAGGAGTTAACACCGGGGAGCTGTTTTTT. Translating it yields CASSEGVNTGELFF.

J is TRBJ2-1 and V is TRBV11-2; weak D call: TRBD2 (5 bases). Trimming removed 0 bases from V and 9 bases from J, with 15 bases in between. The CDR3 consists of 15 residues. Germline CDR1 reads SGHAT; CDR2 reads FQNNGV. The CDR3 DNA reads TGTGCCAGCAGCTTAGAGACGGCGGGCGGCCGTGAGCAGTTCTTC. Amino acid sequence: CASSLETAGGREQFF.

Ten or more counts support this clonotype. The chain links TRBV5-1 to TRBJ1-1, with D perhaps TRBD1 (6 bases). CDR3 length: 13 residues. Germline values: CDR1 SGHRS, CDR2 YFSETQ. Trimming left V 9 bases short and J 4 bases short, with 16 bases between. The CDR3 loop is CATRTEQGTEAFF. The CDR3 DNA reads TGCGCCACCAGAACTGAACAGGGCACTGAAGCTTTCTTT.

The V gene is TRBV4-3, the J gene TRBJ2-3; 7 bases align to TRBD2. CDR1 is LGHNA, CDR2 YSLEER, per germline. There are 16 residues in the CDR3. V lost 3 bases and J lost 2; bases outside the gene matches: 8. CDR3 coding DNA: TGCGCCAGCAGCCAGGGGGGGTGGTCGCCCACAGATACGCAGTATTTT. This codes for CASSQGGWSPTDTQYF.

This clonotype has at least ten counts. The CDR3 DNA reads TGTGCCAGCAGCGTAGGGTCGAGCGGGAGTACGCAGTATTTT. Translated: CASSVGSSGSTQYF. The rearrangement uses TRBV9 and TRBJ2-3; 8 bases are shared with TRBD2. This CDR3 comprises 14 residues. The germline V gene has CDR1 SGDLS and CDR2 YYNGEE. V gave up 0 bases and J gave up 8 bases; unmatched junction bases: 5.

This clonotype was counted only a few times. V and J are TRBV5-1 and TRBJ2-3, with TRBD1 as a possible D gene (5 bases). The CDR3 extends over 13 amino acids. Trimming stripped 1 base from V and 4 bases from J, with 7 bases between. The germline CDR1 and CDR2 sequences are SGHRS and YFSETQ. CDR3 amino acids: CASSLQGADTQYF. The CDR3 nucleotides read TGCGCCAGCAGCTTGCAGGGTGCAGATACGCAGTATTTT.

This clonotype was counted between two and nine times. The genes are TRBV7-6 and TRBJ1-1; D gene unclear. The CDR3 is 13 amino acids. In germline, CDR1 is SGHVS, CDR2 FNYEAQ. V lost 1 base and J lost 4, with 7 bases in between. The CDR3: CASSLVGSTEAFF. CDR3 sequence (DNA): TGTGCCAGCAGCTTAGTCGGGTCCACTGAAGCTTTCTTT.

At least ten counts were recorded for this clonotype. The rearrangement links TRBV6-2 or TRBV6-3 to TRBJ2-1; 8 positions match TRBD2. This CDR3 spans 20 amino acids. The germline CDR1 and CDR2 sequences are MNHEY and SVGEGT. The V and J ends lost 8 bases and 7 bases, in that order; junction bases with no gene match: 28. The CDR3 spells CASAFDRDFRLAWKKNEQFF. Written as DNA, the CDR3 is TGTGCCAGCGCATTCGACCGGGACTTTCGACTAGCGTGGAAGAAGAATGAGCAGTTCTTC.

Written as DNA, the CDR3 is TGTGCCAGCAGCTTGCAGGGGAAGGCTAATGAAAAACTGTTTTTT. Amino acids: CASSLQGKANEKLFF. J is TRBJ1-4 and V is TRBV11-2; weak D call: TRBD1 (6 bases). There are 15 residues in the CDR3. Germline V CDR1 and CDR2: SGHAT, FQNNGV. Trimming removed 3 bases from V and 3 bases from J, with 11 bases in between. Variable domain in full (rest from reference TRBV11-2 and TRBJ1-4): EAGVAQSPRYKIIEKRQSVAFWCNPISGHATLYWYQQILGQGPKLLIQFQNNGVVDDSQLPKDRFSAERLKGVDSTLKIQPAKLEDSAVYLCASSLQGKANEKLFFGSGTQLSVL.

This clonotype was observed a few times. The chain is built from TRBV7-2 and TRBJ2-5; 8 bases are shared with TRBD2. Germline CDR1 reads SGHTA; CDR2 reads FQGNSA. This CDR3 has 15 residues. The V and J ends lost 0 bases and 4 bases, in that order; junction bases with no gene match: 4. In DNA form, the CDR3 reads TGTGCCAGCAGCTTAGCGTTGCGGGAGGCAGAGACCCAGTACTTC. Translating it yields CASSLALREAETQYF.

This clonotype was counted many times. The chain combines TRBV10-3 with TRBJ2-4; D gene uncertain. The CDR3 spans 14 residues. Germline V gene sequence: CDR1 ENHRY, CDR2 SYGVKD. The germline V and J ends were trimmed by 2 bases and 9 bases, with 14 bases remaining between them. The DNA for the CDR3 is TGTGCCATCAGTGAGCGACAAGATAATAGCATTCAGTACTTC. It translates to CAISERQDNSIQYF.

Notes on this clonotype: One end of the junction is discordant with germline, which a read error may explain. This chain connects TRBV12-5 to TRBJ2-7; 9 bases fit TRBD1. The length of the CDR3 is 15 residues. Germline lookup yields CDR1 LGHNT and CDR2 FRNRAP. As DNA, the CDR3 is TGTGCTAGTGCTTTGGATGGGACAGGGAGGTACGAGCAGTACTTC. This gives the protein CASALDGTGRYEQYF.

The sample holds a few counts of this clonotype. The chain has TRBV13 and TRBJ1-4; maybe TRBD1 (5 bases). The CDR3 consists of 15 residues. Germline assignment: CDR1 PRHDT and CDR2 FYEKMQ (reference sequence). Trimming left V 3 bases short and J 4 bases short, with 12 bases between. Here the CDR3 DNA reads TGTGCCAGCAGCTTCAGGGTCACGAGTAATGAAAAACTGTTTTTT. This codes for CASSFRVTSNEKLFF.

This clonotype turned up a few times. The chain has TRBV11-3 and TRBJ2-4, with a possible D match to TRBD2 (6 bases). Germline V gene data show CDR1 as SGHNT and CDR2 as YENEEA. This CDR3 has 12 residues. The V and J ends lost 3 bases and 10 bases respectively, with 10 bases between them. The CDR3 region has the DNA TGTGCCAGCAGCTTGGGCCGGGGGATTCAGTACTTC. It codes for CASSLGRGIQYF.